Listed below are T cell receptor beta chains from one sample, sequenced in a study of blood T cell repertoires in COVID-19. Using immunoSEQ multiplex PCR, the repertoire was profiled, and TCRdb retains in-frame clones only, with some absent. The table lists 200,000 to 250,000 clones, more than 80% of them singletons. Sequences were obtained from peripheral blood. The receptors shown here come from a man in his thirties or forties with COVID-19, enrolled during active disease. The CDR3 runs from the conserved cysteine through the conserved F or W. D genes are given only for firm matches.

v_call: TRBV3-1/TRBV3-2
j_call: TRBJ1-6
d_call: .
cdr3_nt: TGTGCCAGCAGTCCTCGGTTAGTAAATAATTCACCCCTCCACTTT
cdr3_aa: CASSPRLVNNSPLHF

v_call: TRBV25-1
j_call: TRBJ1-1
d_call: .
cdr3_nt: TGTGCCAGCAGTGAATCTCCAGGGTTAACCTTTGAAGCTTTCTTT
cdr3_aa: CASSESPGLTFEAFF

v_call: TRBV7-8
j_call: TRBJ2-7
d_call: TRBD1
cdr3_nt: TGTGCCAGCGTCCCGGGACAGGGAAACGAGCAGTACTTC
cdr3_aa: CASVPGQGNEQYF

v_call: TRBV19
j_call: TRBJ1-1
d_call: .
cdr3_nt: TGTGCCAGTAGTATAGACGGGGGAATGGGTTTTGCTGAAGCTTTCTTT
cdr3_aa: CASSIDGGMGFAEAFF

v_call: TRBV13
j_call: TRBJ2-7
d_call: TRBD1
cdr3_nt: TGTGCCAGCAGCTTAATGACAGGGGTGCACGAGCAGTACTTC
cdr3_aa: CASSLMTGVHEQYF

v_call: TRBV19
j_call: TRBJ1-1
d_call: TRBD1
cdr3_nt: TGTGCCAGTAGTATAGGTCTACCTTACTGGGACAGTTCAAACACTGAAGCTTTCTTT
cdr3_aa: CASSIGLPYWDSSNTEAFF

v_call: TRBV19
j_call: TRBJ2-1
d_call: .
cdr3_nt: TGTGCCAGTAGTATAGAGGAGACAGCGGGTTCGGAGCAGTTCTTC
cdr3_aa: CASSIEETAGSEQFF

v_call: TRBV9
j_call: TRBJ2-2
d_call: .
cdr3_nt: TGTGCCAGCAGCCCCACTGTATTTAACACCGGGGAGCTGTTTTTT
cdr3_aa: CASSPTVFNTGELFF

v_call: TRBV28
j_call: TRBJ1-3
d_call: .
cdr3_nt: TGTGCCAGCAGTCTTTCGGGCTCTGGAAACACCATATATTTT
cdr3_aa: CASSLSGSGNTIYF

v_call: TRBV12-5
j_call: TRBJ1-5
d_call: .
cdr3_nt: TGTGCTAGTGGTTTATTCACAGGGTACAGCAATCAGCCCCAGCATTTT
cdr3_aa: CASGLFTGYSNQPQHF

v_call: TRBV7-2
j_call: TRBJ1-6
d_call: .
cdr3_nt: TGTGCCAGCAGCTTAGTCGCGACAGTTATAAGGGCTTATAATTCACCCCTCCACTTT
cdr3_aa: CASSLVATVIRAYNSPLHF

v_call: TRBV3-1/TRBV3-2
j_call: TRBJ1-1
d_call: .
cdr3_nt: TGTGCCAGCAGCCAAGATGTTCGAGGGCGCACTGAAGCTTTCTTT
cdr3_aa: CASSQDVRGRTEAFF

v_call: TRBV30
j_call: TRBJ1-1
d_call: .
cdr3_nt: TGTGCCTGGAGGGCAACCTTCAGGGGGAACACTGAAGCTTTCTTT
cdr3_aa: CAWRATFRGNTEAFF

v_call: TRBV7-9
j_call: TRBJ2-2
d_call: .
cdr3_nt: TGTGCCAGCAGCCCCAACCGGGACACCGGGGAGCTGTTTTTT
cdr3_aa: CASSPNRDTGELFF

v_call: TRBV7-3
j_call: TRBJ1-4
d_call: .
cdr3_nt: TGTGCCAGCAGCCTTACAACTAATGAAAAACTGTTTTTT
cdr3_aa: CASSLTTNEKLFF

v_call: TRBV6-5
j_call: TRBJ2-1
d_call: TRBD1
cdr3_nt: TGTGCCAGCGAGGACAGGAACCTTAATGAGCAGTTCTTC
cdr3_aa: CASEDRNLNEQFF